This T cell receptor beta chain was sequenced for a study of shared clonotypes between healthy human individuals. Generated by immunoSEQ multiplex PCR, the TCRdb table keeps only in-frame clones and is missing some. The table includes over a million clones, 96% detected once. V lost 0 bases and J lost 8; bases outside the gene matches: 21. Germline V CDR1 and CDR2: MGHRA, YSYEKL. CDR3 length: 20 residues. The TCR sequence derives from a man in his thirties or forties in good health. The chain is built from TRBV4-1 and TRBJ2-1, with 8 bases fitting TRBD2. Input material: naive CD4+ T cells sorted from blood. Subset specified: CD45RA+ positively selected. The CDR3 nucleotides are TGCGCCAGCAGCCAAGAGGGGCACGTAGGAAGCGGGAGTGTAAGGGATGAGCAGTTCTTC. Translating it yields CASSQEGHVGSGSVRDEQFF.